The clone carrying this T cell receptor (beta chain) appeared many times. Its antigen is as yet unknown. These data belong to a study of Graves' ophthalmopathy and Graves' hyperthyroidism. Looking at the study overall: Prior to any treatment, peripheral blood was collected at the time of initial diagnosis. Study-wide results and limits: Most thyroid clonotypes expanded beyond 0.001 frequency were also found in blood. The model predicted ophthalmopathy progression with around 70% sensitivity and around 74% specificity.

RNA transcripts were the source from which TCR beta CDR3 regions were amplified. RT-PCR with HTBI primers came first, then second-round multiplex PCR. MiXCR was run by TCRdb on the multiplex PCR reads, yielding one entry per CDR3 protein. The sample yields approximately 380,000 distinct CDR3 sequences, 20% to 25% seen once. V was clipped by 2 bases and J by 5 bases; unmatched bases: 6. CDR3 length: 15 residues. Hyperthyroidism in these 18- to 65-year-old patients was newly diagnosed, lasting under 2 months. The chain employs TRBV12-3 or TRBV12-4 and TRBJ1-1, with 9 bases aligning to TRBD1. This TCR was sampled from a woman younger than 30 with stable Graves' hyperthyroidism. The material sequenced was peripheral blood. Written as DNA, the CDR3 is TGTGCCAGCAGTTTATACGGGACAGGGAAGACTGAAGCTTTCTTT. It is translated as CASSLYGTGKTEAFF.